The clone carrying this T cell receptor beta chain was counted between two and nine times. The antigen is not known. The CDR3 is 16 amino acids. The germline V gene encodes CDR1 LNHNV and CDR2 YYDKDF (reference sequence). Trimming cost V 0 bases and J 1 base, with 10 bases left between them. Template switching with 5'RACE generated the TCR cDNA and added a universal primer site and UMIs. TCRdb reprocessed the 5' RACE reads via MiXCR and lists one record per CDR3 protein. The data hold a few hundred thousand distinct CDR3 sequences, with roughly 8.4% observed a single time. The data stem from a study of T cells after yellow fever vaccination. Study information: Preparation of the low-cell-number fractions used SMART-Seq v4 Ultra Low Input.

Whole-study findings and limits: FACS-sorted repertoires could contain abundant clonotypes contaminating from the bulk population. It was the secondary response that reached its peak faster, day 5 versus 15, but it was weaker.

This sequence was found in a man aged 18 to 29 who received the YFV17D yellow fever vaccine. This chain joins TRBV15 and TRBJ1-5, with D perhaps matching TRBD1 (5 bases). Sequenced here: PBMCs, sampled roughly 46 days after the first yellow fever vaccination. The CDR3 reads CATSRDQWDSNQPQHF. Here the CDR3 DNA reads TGTGCCACCAGCAGAGATCAGTGGGACAGCAATCAGCCCCAGCATTTT.